This TCR beta chain derives from a study of T cells in Graves' hyperthyroidism and ophthalmopathy. TCR beta CDR3 sequences were amplified from RNA transcripts. HTBI primers were employed in a first-round RT-PCR of the TCR CDR3. TCRdb itself ran the multiplex PCR reads through MiXCR, one entry per CDR3 protein. The sample records 130,000 or so distinct CDR3 sequences, about 20% being singletons. Regarding the study as a whole: Most clonotypes that expanded in the thyroid above 0.001 also showed up in blood.

J lost 3 bases, V lost 4 bases, and 4 bases had no gene match. Germline CDR1 SGHRS, CDR2 YFSETQ. This CDR3 has 17 amino acids. This clonotype was detected a few times. The antigen is unknown. The genes are TRBV5-1 and TRBJ2-2; 15 positions match TRBD2. This receptor was obtained from a woman aged 45-60 years with Graves' hyperthyroidism that later progressed to Graves' ophthalmopathy. Sequencing was done on a sample of blood. DNA for the CDR3: TGCGCCAGCAGCCCTGGACTAGCGGGAGGGTACACCGGGGAGCTGTTTTTT. It specifies CASSPGLAGGYTGELFF.